Below are 28 T cell receptor beta chains sequenced from a single sample in a study of cytomegalovirus exposure and HLA in healthy donors. Profiled with immunoSEQ multiplex PCR; TCRdb holds only in-frame clones, not every one. Of 240,000 or so clones in the sample, around 87% were seen once. Sequenced material: PBMCs. These TCRs come from a woman aged 25 to 39 in good health and CMV-seropositive.

V gene TRBV9 combines with J gene TRBJ2-7; 7 positions agree with TRBD1. Germline V gene data show CDR1 as SGDLS and CDR2 as YYNGEE. The CDR3 length is 15 residues. The trim removed 0 bases at V and 3 bases at J, leaving 6 bases unmatched. The CDR3 sequence: CASSVAPGQLYEQYF. The CDR3 nucleotides read TGTGCCAGCAGCGTAGCACCGGGACAGCTCTACGAGCAGTACTTC.

In this sample, this clone turned up once. The sample carries other DNA sequences with the same CDR3. J is TRBJ2-3 and V is TRBV6-4, with 8 bases fitting TRBD2. The CDR3 sequence is 14 residues long. The ends lost 2 bases at V and 5 bases at J; junction bases unmatched: 3. Germline CDR1 reads MRHNA; CDR2 reads SNTAGT. DNA of the CDR3: TGTGCCAGCAGTGACCTAGCGGGCGGAGATACGCAGTATTTT. It specifies CASSDLAGGDTQYF.

This sequence joins TRBV7-9 and TRBJ2-1; 9 positions match TRBD1. The CDR3 has 15 residues. V lost 5 bases, J lost 6 bases, and 8 bases stayed unmatched. The germline CDR1 and CDR2 sequences are SEHNR and FQNEAQ (reference sequence). The CDR3 spells CASSQGGQGRNEQFF. CDR3 coding DNA: TGTGCCAGCAGCCAGGGGGGACAGGGACGCAATGAGCAGTTCTTC.

The chain couples TRBV11-2 to TRBJ2-1, with 8 bases lining up with TRBD1. Germline CDR1 is SGHAT and CDR2 is FQNNGV. The V and J ends lost 4 bases and 3 bases, in that order; junction bases with no gene match: 5. The CDR3 loop spans 15 amino acids. In DNA, the CDR3 is TGTGCCAGCAGCTCGAACGGGACAGGCTACAATGAGCAGTTCTTC. Translated: CASSSNGTGYNEQFF.

V is TRBV6-5 and J is TRBJ2-1; 7 bases are shared with TRBD2. Germline CDR1 MNHEY, CDR2 SVGAGI. The CDR3 totals 15 residues. The V and J ends lost 0 bases and 4 bases, in that order; junction bases with no gene match: 3. As DNA, the CDR3 is TGTGCCAGCAGTTACTCGCGGGAGCCATACAATGAGCAGTTCTTC. It encodes CASSYSREPYNEQFF.

This sequence joins TRBV5-1 and TRBJ1-3, with 7 nucleotides matching TRBD1. The CDR3 runs 19 residues. Germline CDR1 SGHRS, CDR2 YFSETQ. After removal of 7 bases from V and 0 bases from J, the junction contained 19 bases not matched to a gene. The CDR3 spells CASAHRDSGTLYSGNTIYF. The CDR3 bases are TGCGCCAGCGCGCACCGGGACAGCGGAACTCTTTACTCTGGAAACACCATATATTTT.

V gene TRBV6-1 combines with J gene TRBJ1-5, with D possibly matching TRBD1 (6 bases). Germline loops: CDR1 MNHNS, CDR2 SASEGT. V was cut by 4 bases and J by 3 bases, with 13 bases left in between. The CDR3 consists of 15 residues. CDR3 in DNA: TGTGCCAGCAGTGCCACAGGGAACATCAATCAGCCCCAGCATTTT. Amino acids: CASSATGNINQPQHF.

In regard to this clone: Other DNA sequences within the sample encode an identical CDR3. The chain carries TRBV5-1 and TRBJ2-7; TRBD2 aligns across 11 bases. Trimming cost V 4 bases and J 1 base; bases outside gene matches: 4. Germline V lookup: CDR1 SGHRS, CDR2 YFSETQ. This CDR3 contains 15 residues. The CDR3, as DNA: TGCGCCAGCAGCCTCGGGACTAGCGGTTCCTACGAGCAGTACTTC. Protein sequence: CASSLGTSGSYEQYF.

The table lists this clone with a count of one. The chain employs TRBV5-1 and TRBJ2-7; 10 bases are shared with TRBD2. V lost 5 bases and J lost 6; bases outside the gene matches: 8. This CDR3 spans 14 amino acids. Germline loops: CDR1 SGHRS, CDR2 YFSETQ. CDR3 nucleotide sequence: TGCGCCAGCAGTAGACTAGCGGGCTCGGGCGAGCAGTACTTC. Translating gives CASSRLAGSGEQYF.

This sequence joins TRBV5-1 and TRBJ2-3; 8 nucleotides line up with TRBD1. The CDR3 contains 17 residues. Germline-derived CDR1 and CDR2 are SGHRS and YFSETQ. The junction had 10 bases not matched to a gene; V was cut back by 1 base and J by 3 bases. Written as DNA, the CDR3 is TGCGCCAGCAGCTTGCTCATCTCAGGACAGGGAACAGATACGCAGTATTTT. Amino acids: CASSLLISGQGTDTQYF.

This chain uses TRBV30 with TRBJ1-5; TRBD1 matches at 8 bases. Germline values: CDR1 GTSNPN, CDR2 SVGIG (reference sequence). This CDR3 has 16 residues. The V segment lost 0 bases and the J segment 2 bases; nucleotides outside the gene matches: 6. CDR3 loop: CAWSVPLTGGNQPQHF. Here the CDR3 DNA reads TGTGCCTGGAGTGTACCACTGACAGGGGGCAATCAGCCCCAGCATTTT.

This clone has more than one count but fewer than ten. The rearrangement joins TRBV27 to TRBJ1-1; no reliable D call. Trimming removed 1 base from V and 4 bases from J, with 7 bases in between. The CDR3 contains 13 residues. Germline values: CDR1 MNHEY, CDR2 SMNVEV (reference sequence). The CDR3 DNA reads TGTGCCAGCAGTTTATGGTACAGCACTGAAGCTTTCTTT. The encoded protein is CASSLWYSTEAFF.

The chain joins TRBV5-8 to TRBJ2-7; no clear D gene. Germline CDR1 reads SGHTS; CDR2 reads YDEGEE. Trimming removed 4 bases at V and 4 bases at J, with 9 bases between. The CDR3 loop spans 12 amino acids. Written as DNA, the CDR3 is TGTGCCAGCAGCCTTTCGCGTTACGAGCAGTACTTC. This codes for CASSLSRYEQYF.

The chain uses TRBV5-4 and TRBJ2-7; possibly TRBD2 for D (6 bases). V was trimmed by 2 bases and J by 0 bases, leaving 12 bases between them. This CDR3 contains 15 residues. Germline V gene lookup returns CDR1 SGHNT and CDR2 YYREEE (reference sequence). CDR3 loop: CASSFGPAGSYEQYF. Written as DNA, the CDR3 is TGTGCCAGCAGCTTCGGTCCAGCGGGCTCCTACGAGCAGTACTTC.

This clone showed up just a few times. The chain joins TRBV14 to TRBJ1-1; no definite D call. The germline CDR1 and CDR2 sequences are SGHDN and FVKESK. There are 13 residues in the CDR3. Trimming stripped 0 bases from V and 4 bases from J, with 6 bases between. The CDR3 DNA is TGTGCCAGCAGCCAAGATTTTATCACTGAAGCTTTCTTT. It is translated as CASSQDFITEAFF.

This clone appeared once. The V and J genes are TRBV7-2 and TRBJ2-7; 8 bases match TRBD2. CDR1 SGHTA and CDR2 FQGNSA come from the germline V gene. This CDR3 has 15 amino acids. The junction had 7 bases not matched to a gene; V was cut back by 4 bases and J by 2 bases. The CDR3 spells CASSSRTSLPYEQYF. CDR3 nucleotide sequence: TGTGCCAGCAGCTCTCGGACTAGCTTACCCTACGAGCAGTACTTC.

The J gene is TRBJ2-5, the V gene TRBV11-1; 8 positions match TRBD1. The germline gives CDR1 SGHAT, CDR2 FQDESV (reference sequence). CDR3 size: 15 residues. The V segment lost 6 bases and the J segment 8 bases; nucleotides outside the gene matches: 14. The chain's CDR3 is CASRETGARGSTQYF. In nucleotides, the CDR3 is TGTGCCAGCAGGGAGACAGGGGCCAGGGGGAGCACCCAGTACTTC. Using reference TRBV11-1 and TRBJ2-5 for the parts outside the CDR3, the full variable domain is EAEVAQSPRYKITEKSQAVAFWCDPISGHATLYWYRQILGQGPELLVQFQDESVVDDSQLPKDRFSAERLKGVDSTLKIQPAELGDSAMYLCASRETGARGSTQYFGPGTRLLVL.

The V call is TRBV5-4, the J call TRBJ1-1; possibly TRBD1 for D (5 bases). The V gene lost 0 bases and the J gene lost 1 base, with 7 bases spanning the gap. The CDR3 runs 14 residues. The germline V gene has CDR1 SGHNT and CDR2 YYREEE (reference sequence). The CDR3 coding sequence is TGTGCCAGCAGCTTGGATACAGGGAACACTGAAGCTTTCTTT. As protein: CASSLDTGNTEAFF.

The chain's CDR3 is CASRRTGGDGELFF. CDR3 in DNA: TGCGCCAGCCGAAGGACAGGGGGAGACGGGGAGCTGTTTTTT. This sequence joins TRBV10-2 and TRBJ2-2; 10 bases are a match to TRBD1. Germline V gene sequence: CDR1 WSHSY, CDR2 SAAADI. The CDR3 is made up of 14 amino acids. The junction had 7 bases not matched to a gene; V was cut back by 8 bases and J by 7 bases.

This CDR3 reads CASSLGVGGTNGYTF. CDR3 nucleotides: TGCGCCAGCAGCTTGGGCGTAGGGGGTACGAATGGCTACACCTTC. V usage is TRBV5-1 and J usage is TRBJ1-2; D perhaps matches TRBD1 (6 bases). CDR1 is SGHRS, CDR2 YFSETQ, per germline. The CDR3 is 15 residues long. The V gene lost 0 bases and the J gene lost 6 bases, with 15 bases spanning the gap.

This chain links TRBV28 with TRBJ2-7; D is undetermined. The CDR3 length is 11 residues. Trimming left V 4 bases short and J 7 bases short, with 8 bases between. Per the germline V gene, CDR1 is MDHEN and CDR2 is SYDVKM. Here the CDR3 reads CASSSTREQYF. In nucleotides, the CDR3 is TGTGCCAGCAGTTCTACCCGTGAGCAGTACTTC.

This clone was observed a single time. The chain couples TRBV27 to TRBJ2-1, with TRBD1 matching over 8 bases. The CDR3 covers 16 residues. Germline V gives CDR1 MNHEY, CDR2 SMNVEV (reference sequence). The J segment lost 2 bases and the V segment lost 3 bases, leaving 6 bases of the junction unmatched. CDR3 in amino acids: CASSFWSGGAYNEQFF. The DNA for the CDR3 is TGTGCCAGCAGTTTTTGGTCAGGGGGCGCCTACAATGAGCAGTTCTTC.

The chain recombines TRBV30 with TRBJ2-1; 10 bases match TRBD2. The CDR3 length is 13 residues. V trimming: 8 bases; J trimming: 0 bases; junction bases outside the gene matches: 1. Germline V gene sequence: CDR1 GTSNPN, CDR2 SVGIG (reference sequence). CDR3 region: CAGLADSYNEQFF. The CDR3 DNA follows: TGTGCCGGACTAGCGGACTCCTACAATGAGCAGTTCTTC. Complete variable domain (other parts from reference TRBV30 and TRBJ2-1): SQTIHQWPATLVQPVGSPLSLECTVEGTSNPNLYWYRQAAGRGLQLLFYSVGIGQISSEVPQNLSASRPQDRQFILSSKKLLLSDSGFYLCAGLADSYNEQFFGPGTRLTVL.

The CDR3 region is CASSLRGTDTQYF. CDR3 nucleotide sequence: TGTGCCAGCAGCTTGAGGGGGACAGATACGCAGTATTTT. V gene TRBV5-6 combines with J gene TRBJ2-3, with TRBD1 as a possible D gene (6 bases). Germline lookup yields CDR1 SGHDT and CDR2 YYEEEE. The V and J ends lost 1 base and 3 bases respectively, with 6 bases between them. The CDR3 has 13 amino acids.

This chain connects TRBV28 to TRBJ2-1; weak D call: TRBD2 (7 bases). Deletions cut 6 bases from V and 4 bases from J, with 16 bases between. The germline gives CDR1 MDHEN, CDR2 SYDVKM. The CDR3 has 15 amino acids. The DNA for the CDR3 is TGTGCCAGCAGCGCGTGGGGGGGCGAATACAATGAGCAGTTCTTC. Translation gives CASSAWGGEYNEQFF.

The V gene is TRBV9, the J gene TRBJ2-7, with TRBD1 as a possible D gene (6 bases). CDR3 length: 14 amino acids. Germline loops: CDR1 SGDLS, CDR2 YYNGEE. V was clipped by 4 bases and J by 0 bases, with 11 bases between them. CDR3 sequence (DNA): TGTGCCAGCAGCACTCGGGACATCTCCTACGAGCAGTACTTC. Residues: CASSTRDISYEQYF. The whole variable domain, filled in from reference TRBV9 and TRBJ2-7, reads DSGVTQTPKHLITATGQRVTLRCSPRSGDLSVYWYQQSLDQGLQFLIQYYNGEERAKGNILERFSAQQFPDLHSELNLSSLELGDSALYFCASSTRDISYEQYFGPGTRLTVT.

This clone was detected once. This sequence joins TRBV19 and TRBJ1-5, with 7 nucleotides matching TRBD1. Looked up from germline, CDR1 is LNHDA and CDR2 is SQIVND (reference sequence). The V segment lost 3 bases and the J segment 7 bases; nucleotides outside the gene matches: 6. The CDR3 totals 14 residues. CDR3 in DNA: TGTGCCAGTAGTATTGGGACAGTCGGGCAGCCCCAGCATTTT. Protein: CASSIGTVGQPQHF.

This chain uses TRBV5-1 with TRBJ2-1; 9 bases align to TRBD2. Trimming at V came to 7 bases and at J to 8 bases, leaving 7 bases not matched to a gene. Germline CDR1 and CDR2: SGHRS and YFSETQ. This CDR3 has 13 amino acids. Here the CDR3 DNA reads TGCGCCAGCGTAGCGGGAGCGGAAGATGAGCAGTTCTTC. As protein: CASVAGAEDEQFF.